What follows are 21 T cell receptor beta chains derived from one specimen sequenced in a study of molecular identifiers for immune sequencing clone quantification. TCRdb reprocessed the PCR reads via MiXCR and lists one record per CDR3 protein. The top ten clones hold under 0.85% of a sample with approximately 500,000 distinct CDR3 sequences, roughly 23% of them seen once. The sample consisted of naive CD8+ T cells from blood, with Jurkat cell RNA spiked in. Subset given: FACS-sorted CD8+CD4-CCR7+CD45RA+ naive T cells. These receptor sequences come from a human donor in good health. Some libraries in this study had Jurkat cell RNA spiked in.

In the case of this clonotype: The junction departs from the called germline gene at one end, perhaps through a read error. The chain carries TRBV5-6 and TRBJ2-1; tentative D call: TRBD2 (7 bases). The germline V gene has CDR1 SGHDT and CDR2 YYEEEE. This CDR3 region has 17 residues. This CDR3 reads CGSSWGGATSSYNEQFF. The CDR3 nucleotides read TGTGGCAGCAGCTGGGGGGGGGCTACGAGCTCCTACAATGAGCAGTTCTTC.

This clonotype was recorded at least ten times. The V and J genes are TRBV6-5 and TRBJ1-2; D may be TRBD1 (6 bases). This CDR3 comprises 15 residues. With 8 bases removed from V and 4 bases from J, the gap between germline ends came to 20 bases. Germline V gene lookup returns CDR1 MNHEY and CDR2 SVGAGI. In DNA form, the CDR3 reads TGTGCCAGCTACGGCGGAACAGGGATGAGCTATGGCTACACCTTC. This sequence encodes CASYGGTGMSYGYTF.

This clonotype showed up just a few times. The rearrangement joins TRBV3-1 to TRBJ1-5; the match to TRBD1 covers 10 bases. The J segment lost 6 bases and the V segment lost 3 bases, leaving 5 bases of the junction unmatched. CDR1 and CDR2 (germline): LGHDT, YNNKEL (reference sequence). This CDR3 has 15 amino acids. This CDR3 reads CASSQGQGKTQPQHF. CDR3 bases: TGTGCCAGCAGCCAGGGACAGGGGAAAACTCAGCCCCAGCATTTT.

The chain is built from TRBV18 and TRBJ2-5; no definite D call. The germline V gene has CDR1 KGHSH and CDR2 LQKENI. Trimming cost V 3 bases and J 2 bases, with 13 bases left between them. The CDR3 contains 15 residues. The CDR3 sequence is CASSPRPNTQETQYF. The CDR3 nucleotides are TGTGCCAGCTCACCCCGACCGAACACACAAGAGACCCAGTACTTC.

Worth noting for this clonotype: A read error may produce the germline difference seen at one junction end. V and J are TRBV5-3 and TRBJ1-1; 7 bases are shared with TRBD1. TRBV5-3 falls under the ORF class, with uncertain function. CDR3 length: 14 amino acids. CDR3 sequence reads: CASSYGQANTGAFF. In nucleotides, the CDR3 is TGTGCCAGCAGTTATGGACAGGCGAACACTGGAGCTTTCTTT.

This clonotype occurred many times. The CDR3 is CASSHGHPSNQPQHF. For the CDR3, the DNA is TGTGCCAGCAGTCACGGACATCCCAGCAATCAGCCCCAGCATTTT. This sequence joins TRBV12-3 or TRBV12-4 and TRBJ1-5; D is perhaps TRBD1 (5 bases). Trimming removed 5 bases at V and 1 base at J, with 12 bases between. The CDR3 has 15 residues.

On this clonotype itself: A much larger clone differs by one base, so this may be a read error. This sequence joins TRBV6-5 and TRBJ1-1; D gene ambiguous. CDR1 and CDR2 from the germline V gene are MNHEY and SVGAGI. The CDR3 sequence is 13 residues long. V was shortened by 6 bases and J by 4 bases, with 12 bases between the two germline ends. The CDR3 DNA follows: TGTGCCAGCAGCCCCGGATCTGTCACTGAAGCTTTCTTT. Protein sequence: CASSPGSVTEAFF.

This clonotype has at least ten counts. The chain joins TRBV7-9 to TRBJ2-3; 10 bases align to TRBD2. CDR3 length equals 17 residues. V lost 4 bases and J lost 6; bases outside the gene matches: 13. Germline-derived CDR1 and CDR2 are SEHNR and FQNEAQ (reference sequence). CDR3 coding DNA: TGTGCCAGCAGCTCAGAGGGTGCTAGCGGGGGCTCGGATACGCAGTATTTT. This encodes CASSSEGASGGSDTQYF.

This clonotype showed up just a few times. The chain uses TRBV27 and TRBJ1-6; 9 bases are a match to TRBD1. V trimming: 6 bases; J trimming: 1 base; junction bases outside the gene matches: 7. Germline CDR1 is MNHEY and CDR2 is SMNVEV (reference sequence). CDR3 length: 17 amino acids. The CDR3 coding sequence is TGTGCCAGCAGCCCTGGACAGGGGTATTCCTATAATTCACCCCTCCACTTT. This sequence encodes CASSPGQGYSYNSPLHF.

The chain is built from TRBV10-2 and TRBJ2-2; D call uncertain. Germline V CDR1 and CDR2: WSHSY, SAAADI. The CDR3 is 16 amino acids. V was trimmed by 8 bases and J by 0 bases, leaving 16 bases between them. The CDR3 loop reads CASRSSPGANTGELFF. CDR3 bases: TGCGCCAGCCGATCCAGTCCGGGTGCGAACACCGGGGAGCTGTTTTTT.

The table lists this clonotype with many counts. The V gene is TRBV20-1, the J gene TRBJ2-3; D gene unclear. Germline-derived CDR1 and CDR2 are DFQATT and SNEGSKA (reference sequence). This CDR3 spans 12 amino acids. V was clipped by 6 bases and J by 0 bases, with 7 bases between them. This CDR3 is CSAPYSTDTQYF. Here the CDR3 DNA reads TGCAGTGCCCCCTACAGCACAGATACGCAGTATTTT.

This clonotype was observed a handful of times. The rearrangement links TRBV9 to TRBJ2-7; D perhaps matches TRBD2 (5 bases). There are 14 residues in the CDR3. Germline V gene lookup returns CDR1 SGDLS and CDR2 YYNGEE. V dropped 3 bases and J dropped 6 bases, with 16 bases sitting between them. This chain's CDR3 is CASSAGSARVEQYF. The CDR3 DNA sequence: TGTGCCAGCAGCGCGGGGTCCGCGAGGGTCGAGCAGTACTTC.

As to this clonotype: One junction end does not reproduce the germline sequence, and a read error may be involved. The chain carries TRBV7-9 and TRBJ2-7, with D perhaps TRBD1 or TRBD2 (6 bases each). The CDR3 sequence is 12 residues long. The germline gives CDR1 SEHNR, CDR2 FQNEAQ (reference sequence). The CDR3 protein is CASTAGDFEQHF. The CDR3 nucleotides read TGTGCCAGCACGGCAGGGGACTTCGAGCAGCACTTC.

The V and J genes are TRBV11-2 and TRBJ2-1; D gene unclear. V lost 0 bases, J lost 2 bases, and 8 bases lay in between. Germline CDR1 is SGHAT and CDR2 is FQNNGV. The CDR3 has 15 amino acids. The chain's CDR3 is CASSLDERTYNEQFF. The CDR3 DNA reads TGTGCCAGCAGCTTAGATGAACGGACCTACAATGAGCAGTTCTTC.

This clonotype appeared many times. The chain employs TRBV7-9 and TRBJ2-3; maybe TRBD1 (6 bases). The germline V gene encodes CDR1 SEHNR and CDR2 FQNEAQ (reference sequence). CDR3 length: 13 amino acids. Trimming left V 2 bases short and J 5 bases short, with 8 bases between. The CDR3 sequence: CASSLRGGDTQYF. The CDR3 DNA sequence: TGTGCCAGCAGCTTACGAGGGGGAGATACGCAGTATTTT.

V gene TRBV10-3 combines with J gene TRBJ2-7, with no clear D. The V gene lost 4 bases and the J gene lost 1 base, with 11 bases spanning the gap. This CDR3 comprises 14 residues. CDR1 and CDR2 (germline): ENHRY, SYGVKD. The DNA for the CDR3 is TGTGCCATCAGTGGCGAAGGCCCTTCCTACGAGCAGTACTTC. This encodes CAISGEGPSYEQYF.

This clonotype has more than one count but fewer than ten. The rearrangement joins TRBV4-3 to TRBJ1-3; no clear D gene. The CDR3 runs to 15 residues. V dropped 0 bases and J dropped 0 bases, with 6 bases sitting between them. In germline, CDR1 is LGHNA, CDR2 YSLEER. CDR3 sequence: CASSQDVSSGNTIYF. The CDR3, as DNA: TGCGCCAGCAGCCAAGATGTCAGCTCTGGAAACACCATATATTTT.

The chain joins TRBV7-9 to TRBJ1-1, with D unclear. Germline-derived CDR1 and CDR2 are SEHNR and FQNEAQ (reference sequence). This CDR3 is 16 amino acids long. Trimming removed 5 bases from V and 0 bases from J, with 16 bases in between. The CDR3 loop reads CASSPRPGELNTEAFF. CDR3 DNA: TGTGCCAGCAGCCCCCGCCCCGGGGAACTGAACACTGAAGCTTTCTTT.

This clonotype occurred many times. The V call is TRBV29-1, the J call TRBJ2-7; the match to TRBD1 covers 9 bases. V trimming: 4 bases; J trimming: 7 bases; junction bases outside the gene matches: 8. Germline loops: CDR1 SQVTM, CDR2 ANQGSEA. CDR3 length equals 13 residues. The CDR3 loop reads CSVGPGQGYEQYF. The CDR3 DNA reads TGCAGCGTTGGACCGGGACAGGGTTATGAGCAGTACTTC.

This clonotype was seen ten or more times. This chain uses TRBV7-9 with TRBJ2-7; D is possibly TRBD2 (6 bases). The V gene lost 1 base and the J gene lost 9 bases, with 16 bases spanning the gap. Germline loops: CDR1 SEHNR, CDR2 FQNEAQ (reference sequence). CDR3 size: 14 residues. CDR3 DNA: TGTGCCAGCAGCTTAGGATTGGGGGGAGAGGGGCAGTACTTC. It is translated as CASSLGLGGEGQYF.

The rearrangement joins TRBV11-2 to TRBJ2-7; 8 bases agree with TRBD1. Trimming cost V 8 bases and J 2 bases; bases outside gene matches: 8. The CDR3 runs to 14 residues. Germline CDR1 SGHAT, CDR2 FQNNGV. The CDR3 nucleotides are TGTGCCAGCGGGGGCGGGACAGGTACCTACGAGCAGTACTTC. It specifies CASGGGTGTYEQYF. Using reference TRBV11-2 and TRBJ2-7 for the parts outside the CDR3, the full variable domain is EAGVAQSPRYKIIEKRQSVAFWCNPISGHATLYWYQQILGQGPKLLIQFQNNGVVDDSQLPKDRFSAERLKGVDSTLKIQPAKLEDSAVYLCASGGGTGTYEQYFGPGTRLTVT.